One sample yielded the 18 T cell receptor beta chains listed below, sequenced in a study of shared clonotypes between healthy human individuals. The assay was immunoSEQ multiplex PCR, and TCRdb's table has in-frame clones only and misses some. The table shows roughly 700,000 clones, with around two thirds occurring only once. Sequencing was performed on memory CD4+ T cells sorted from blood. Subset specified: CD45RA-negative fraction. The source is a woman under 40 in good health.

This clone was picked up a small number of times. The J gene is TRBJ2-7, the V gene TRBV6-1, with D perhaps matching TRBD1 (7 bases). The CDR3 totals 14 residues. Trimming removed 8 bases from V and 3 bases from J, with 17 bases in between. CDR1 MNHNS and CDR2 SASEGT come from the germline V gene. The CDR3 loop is CASRRSQGGYEQYF. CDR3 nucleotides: TGTGCCAGCCGGAGGAGTCAGGGGGGCTACGAGCAGTACTTC.

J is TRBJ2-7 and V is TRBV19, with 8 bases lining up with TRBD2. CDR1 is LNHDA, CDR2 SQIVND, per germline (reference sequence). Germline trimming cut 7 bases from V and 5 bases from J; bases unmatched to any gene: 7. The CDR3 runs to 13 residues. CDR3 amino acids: CASKKRERNEQYF. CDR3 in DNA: TGTGCCAGTAAGAAGCGGGAGAGGAACGAGCAGTACTTC.

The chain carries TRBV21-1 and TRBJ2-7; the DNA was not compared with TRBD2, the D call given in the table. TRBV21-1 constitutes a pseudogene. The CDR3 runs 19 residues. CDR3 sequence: CASSKAGGLAGNLVTEQYF. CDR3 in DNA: TGTGCCAGCAGCAAAGCCGGGGGACTAGCGGGAAACCTGGTAACCGAGCAGTACTTC.

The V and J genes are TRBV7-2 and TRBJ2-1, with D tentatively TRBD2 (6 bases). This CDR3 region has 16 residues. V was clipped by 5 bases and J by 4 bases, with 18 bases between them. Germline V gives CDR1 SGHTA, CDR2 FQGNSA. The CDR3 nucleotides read TGTGCCAGCAGCCTGAGGGGACTTGCCGCATACAATGAGCAGTTCTTC. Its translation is CASSLRGLAAYNEQFF. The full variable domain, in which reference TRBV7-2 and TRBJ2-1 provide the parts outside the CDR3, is GAGVSQSPSNKVTEKGKDVELRCDPISGHTALYWYRQSLGQGLEFLIYFQGNSAPDKSGLPSDRFSAERTGGSVSTLTIQRTQQEDSAVYLCASSLRGLAAYNEQFFGPGTRLTVL.

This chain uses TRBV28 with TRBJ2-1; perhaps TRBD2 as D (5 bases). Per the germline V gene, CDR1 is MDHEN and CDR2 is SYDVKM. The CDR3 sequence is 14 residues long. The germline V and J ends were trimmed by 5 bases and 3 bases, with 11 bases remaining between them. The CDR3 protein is CASSAPRDYNEQFF. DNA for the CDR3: TGTGCCAGCAGTGCCCCTCGGGACTACAATGAGCAGTTCTTC. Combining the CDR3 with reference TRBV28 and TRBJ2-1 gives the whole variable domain DVKVTQSSRYLVKRTGEKVFLECVQDMDHENMFWYRQDPGLGLRLIYFSYDVKMKEKGDIPEGYSVSREKKERFSLILESASTNQTSMYLCASSAPRDYNEQFFGPGTRLTVL.

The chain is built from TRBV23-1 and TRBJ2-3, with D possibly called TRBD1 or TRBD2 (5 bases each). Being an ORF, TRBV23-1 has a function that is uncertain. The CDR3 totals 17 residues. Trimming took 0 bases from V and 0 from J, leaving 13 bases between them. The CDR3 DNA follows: TGCGCCAGCAGTCAATCGGCTCGGGGACCTAGCACAGATACGCAGTATTTT. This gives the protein CASSQSARGPSTDTQYF.

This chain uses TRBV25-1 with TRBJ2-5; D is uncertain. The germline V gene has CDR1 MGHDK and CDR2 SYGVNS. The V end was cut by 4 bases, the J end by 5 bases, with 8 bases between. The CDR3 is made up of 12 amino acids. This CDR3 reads CASSVEAETQYF. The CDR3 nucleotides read TGTGCCAGCAGTGTAGAAGCGGAGACCCAGTACTTC.

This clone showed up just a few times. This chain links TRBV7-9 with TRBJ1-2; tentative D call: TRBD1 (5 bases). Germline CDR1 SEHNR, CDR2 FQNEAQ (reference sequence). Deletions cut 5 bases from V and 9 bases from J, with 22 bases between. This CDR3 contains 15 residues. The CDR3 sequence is CASSKTVGGQLRYTF. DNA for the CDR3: TGTGCCAGCAGCAAAACAGTTGGGGGTCAACTTCGCTACACCTTC.

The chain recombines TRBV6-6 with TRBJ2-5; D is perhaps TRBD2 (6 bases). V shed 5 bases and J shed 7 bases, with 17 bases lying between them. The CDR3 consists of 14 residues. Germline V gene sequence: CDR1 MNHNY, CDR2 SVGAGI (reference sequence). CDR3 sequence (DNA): TGTGCCAGCAGTCCAACTGCGGGAAAACGGACCCAGTACTTC. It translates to CASSPTAGKRTQYF.

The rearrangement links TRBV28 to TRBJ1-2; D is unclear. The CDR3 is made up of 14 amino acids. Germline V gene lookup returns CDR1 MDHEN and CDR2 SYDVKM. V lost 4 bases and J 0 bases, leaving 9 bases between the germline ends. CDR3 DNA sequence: TGTGCCAGCAGTTCTTTCGCAGCTAACTATGGCTACACCTTC. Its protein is CASSSFAANYGYTF.

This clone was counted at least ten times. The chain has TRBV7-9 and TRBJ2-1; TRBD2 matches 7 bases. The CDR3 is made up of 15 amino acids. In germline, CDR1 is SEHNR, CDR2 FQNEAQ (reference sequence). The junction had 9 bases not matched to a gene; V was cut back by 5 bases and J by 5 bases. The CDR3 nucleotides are TGTGCCAGCAGCCCAACTAGCGCAGGTGACAATGAGCAGTTCTTC. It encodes CASSPTSAGDNEQFF.

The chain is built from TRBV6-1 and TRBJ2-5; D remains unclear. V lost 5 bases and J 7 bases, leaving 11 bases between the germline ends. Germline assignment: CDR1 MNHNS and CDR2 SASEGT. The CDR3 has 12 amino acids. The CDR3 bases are TGTGCCAGCAGTTCGCCTGGCTTGACCCAGTACTTC. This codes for CASSSPGLTQYF.

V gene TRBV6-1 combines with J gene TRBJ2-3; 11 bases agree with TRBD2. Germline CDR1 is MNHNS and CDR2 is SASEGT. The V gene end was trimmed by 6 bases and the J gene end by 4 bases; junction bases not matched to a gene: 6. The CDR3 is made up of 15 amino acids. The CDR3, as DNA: TGTGCCAGCAGAATAGCGGGAGGGGGTTCAGATACGCAGTATTTT. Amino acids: CASRIAGGGSDTQYF.

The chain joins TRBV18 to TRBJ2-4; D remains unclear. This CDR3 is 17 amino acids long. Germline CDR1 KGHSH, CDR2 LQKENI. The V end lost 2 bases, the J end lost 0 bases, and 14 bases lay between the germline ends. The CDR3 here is CASSPSSQVLAKNIQYF. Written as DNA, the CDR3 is TGTGCCAGCTCACCAAGTTCGCAGGTACTAGCCAAAAACATTCAGTACTTC.

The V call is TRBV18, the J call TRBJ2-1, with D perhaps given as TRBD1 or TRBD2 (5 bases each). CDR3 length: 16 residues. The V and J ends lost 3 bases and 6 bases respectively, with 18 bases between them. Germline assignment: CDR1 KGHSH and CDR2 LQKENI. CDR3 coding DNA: TGTGCCAGCTCACCGCGAACTCAGAAGAGGGGCAATGAGCAGTTCTTC. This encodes CASSPRTQKRGNEQFF.

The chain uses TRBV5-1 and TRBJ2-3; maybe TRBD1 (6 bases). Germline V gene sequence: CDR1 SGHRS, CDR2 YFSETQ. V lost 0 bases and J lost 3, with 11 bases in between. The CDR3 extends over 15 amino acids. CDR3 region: CASSLARDTTDTQYF. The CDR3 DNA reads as TGCGCCAGCAGCTTGGCCCGGGACACAACAGATACGCAGTATTTT.

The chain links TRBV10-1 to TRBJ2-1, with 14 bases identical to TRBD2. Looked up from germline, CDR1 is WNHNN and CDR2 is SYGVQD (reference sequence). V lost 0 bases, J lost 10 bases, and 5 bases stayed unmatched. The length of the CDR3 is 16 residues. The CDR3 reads CASSESTSGRGREQFF. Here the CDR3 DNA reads TGCGCCAGCAGTGAGTCGACTAGCGGGAGGGGGCGCGAGCAGTTCTTC.

CDR3 protein: CASSLDRNSYEQYF. In nucleotides, the CDR3 is TGTGCCAGCAGCCTAGACAGAAACTCCTACGAGCAGTACTTC. The chain combines TRBV6-5 with TRBJ2-7; maybe TRBD1 (5 bases). Per the germline V gene, CDR1 is MNHEY and CDR2 is SVGAGI. The V gene lost 6 bases and the J gene lost 0 bases, with 12 bases spanning the gap. The CDR3 is 14 residues long.